This TCR beta chain was observed in a study of shared clonotypes between healthy human individuals. None of the donors, who were healthy HIV-negative adults, had recently had acute infections or vaccinations. The germline V gene has CDR1 SGHTA and CDR2 FQGNSA. The CDR3 is 13 amino acids. Trimming removed 1 base from V and 6 bases from J, with 8 bases in between. Across several immunoSEQ plates, the genomic DNA of each subset was split evenly. Replicate PCRs run on unsorted PBMC used 250 to 300 ng DNA, which was about 30,000 T cell genomes. Unsorted PBMC DNA was sequenced on ten immunoSEQ deep assay plates. The data were produced by immunoSEQ multiplex PCR, yet TCRdb's version contains in-frame clones alone and is incomplete. Here the sample spans some 470,000 clones, around 80% being singletons.

Sequenced material: PBMCs. The sequence was collected from a woman aged 40 to 50 in good health. Some clones in this sample may be carry-over from other donors' samples. The chain carries TRBV7-2 and TRBJ2-3, with D perhaps matching TRBD2 (5 bases). In nucleotides, the CDR3 is TGTGCCAGCAGCTTAGAGCGGCAGGATACGCAGTATTTT. Its translation: CASSLERQDTQYF.